These 25 T cell receptor beta chains share one sample of origin, sequenced in a study of CD8+ T cells in alopecia areata. RNA extraction and reverse transcription yielded cDNA as sequencing template. Clones were read by immunoSEQ multiplex PCR, and TCRdb kept only the in-frame ones, dropping some. The profile covers 95,000 to 150,000 clones, with approximately 47% appearing a single time and 8% to 11% taken by the ten largest. Input material: NKG2D-low CD8+ T cells sorted from blood. These receptors originate from a human donor with alopecia areata.

This clone turned up a few times. The chain is built from TRBV5-1 and TRBJ1-1; TRBD1 is a possible D gene (6 bases). Trimming pared 0 bases from V and 6 bases from J, leaving 12 bases between. This CDR3 is built from 14 residues. Germline V CDR1 and CDR2: SGHRS, YFSETQ. CDR3 protein: CASSLERGGPEAFF. CDR3 nucleotide sequence: TGCGCCAGCAGCTTGGAAAGGGGGGGCCCTGAAGCTTTCTTT. The variable domain in full, completed from reference TRBV5-1 and TRBJ1-1, reads KAGVTQTPRYLIKTRGQQVTLSCSPISGHRSVSWYQQTPGQGLQFLFEYFSETQRNKGNFPGRFSGRQFSNSRSEMNVSTLELGDSALYLCASSLERGGPEAFFGQGTRLTVV.

This chain links TRBV30 with TRBJ2-7; D not resolved. The CDR3 covers 13 residues. The V gene lost 0 bases and the J gene lost 4 bases, with 10 bases spanning the gap. Germline CDR1 reads GTSNPN; CDR2 reads SVGIG (reference sequence). The CDR3 is CAWSVGIIYEQYF. CDR3 DNA: TGTGCCTGGAGTGTAGGTATTATATACGAGCAGTACTTC.

This clone was observed a handful of times. CDR3 nucleotides: TGTGCCAGCACCACTCAGGGCAGCGGGGGGGCGGAGTTCTTC. As protein: CASTTQGSGGAEFF. The chain has TRBV27 and TRBJ2-1, with 10 bases aligning to TRBD2. Germline CDR1 reads MNHEY; CDR2 reads SMNVEV (reference sequence). V lost 7 bases to trimming and J lost 14 bases; unmatched junction nucleotides: 14. This CDR3 has 14 amino acids.

The V and J genes are TRBV4-1 and TRBJ1-1; D remains unclear. From germline, CDR1 is MGHRA and CDR2 YSYEKL. This CDR3 has 12 residues. Trimming shortened V by 3 bases and J by 2 bases, and 4 bases separated the two germline ends. CDR3 sequence (DNA): TGCGCCAGCAGCCACCTTAACACTGAAGCTTTCTTT. It is translated as CASSHLNTEAFF.

The V and J genes are TRBV6-5 and TRBJ1-2; TRBD1 is a possible D gene (5 bases). The V gene lost 5 bases and the J gene lost 6 bases, with 13 bases spanning the gap. The CDR3 has 13 amino acids. The germline gives CDR1 MNHEY, CDR2 SVGAGI. The CDR3: CASSLLSRDGYTF. In nucleotides, the CDR3 is TGTGCCAGCAGTCTACTTTCCAGGGATGGCTACACCTTC.

The gene calls are TRBV29-1 and TRBJ2-2; 8 bases fit TRBD1. Germline V gene lookup returns CDR1 SQVTM and CDR2 ANQGSEA. The CDR3 is 13 residues long. The CDR3 DNA follows: TGCAGTTCCCGGGACAGGAGGACCGGGGAGCTGTTTTTT. Its protein is CSSRDRRTGELFF.

This clone was seen a handful of times. The CDR3 region is CSGGTGDYEQYF. DNA of the CDR3: TGCAGCGGCGGGACAGGGGACTACGAGCAGTACTTC. The chain uses TRBV29-1 and TRBJ2-7, with TRBD1 matching 10 bases. The CDR3 runs to 12 residues. The germline CDR1 and CDR2 sequences are SQVTM and ANQGSEA. Trimming removed 7 bases from V and 3 bases from J; junction bases left unmatched: 3.

The rearrangement links TRBV30 to TRBJ2-5; 9 nucleotides line up with TRBD2. The V gene's germline CDR1 is GTSNPN and CDR2 SVGIG (reference sequence). J was trimmed by 2 bases and V by 3 bases; bases with no gene match: 7. CDR3 size: 15 residues. The CDR3 DNA is TGTGCCTGGAGCGCTAGCGGGGAGCTTCAAGAGACCCAGTACTTC. As protein: CAWSASGELQETQYF.

This clone was seen a few times. J is TRBJ1-2 and V is TRBV27; maybe TRBD1 (6 bases). Germline-derived CDR1 and CDR2 are MNHEY and SMNVEV (reference sequence). V dropped 2 bases and J dropped 5 bases, with 15 bases sitting between them. The CDR3 sequence is 15 residues long. The CDR3 reads CASSLEGGSKYGYTF. The CDR3 DNA reads TGTGCCAGCAGTTTAGAAGGGGGGTCGAAGTATGGCTACACCTTC.

The table lists this clone with a few counts. The sample carries other DNA sequences with the same CDR3. This rearrangement joins TRBV29-1 to TRBJ2-1, with TRBD1 identical over 8 bases. The germline V gene encodes CDR1 SQVTM and CDR2 ANQGSEA. Unmatched junction bases numbered 1, after V lost 2 bases and J lost 4 bases. The CDR3 spans 13 residues. In DNA, the CDR3 is TGCAGCGTTGAAACAGGGGGATACAATGAGCAGTTCTTC. As protein: CSVETGGYNEQFF.

This clone was counted a single time. The gene calls are TRBV29-1 and TRBJ1-1; D remains unclear. V was trimmed by 5 bases and J by 1 base, leaving 8 bases between them. CDR1 and CDR2 from the germline V gene are SQVTM and ANQGSEA. The CDR3 contains 12 residues. The CDR3 loop reads CSVQGPNTEAFF. For the CDR3, the DNA is TGCAGCGTTCAAGGACCGAACACTGAAGCTTTCTTT.

This clone has just a few counts. The gene calls are TRBV7-9 and TRBJ2-1; 8 nucleotides match TRBD1. Germline CDR1 is SEHNR and CDR2 is FQNEAQ (reference sequence). V shed 2 bases and J 5 bases; nucleotides not matched to a gene: 5. The CDR3 is made up of 15 amino acids. As DNA, the CDR3 is TGTGCCAGCAGCTTATCGCAGGGGGCGCACAATGAGCAGTTCTTC. It specifies CASSLSQGAHNEQFF.

The chain has TRBV5-1 and TRBJ2-5; D unclear. V was trimmed by 0 bases and J by 3 bases, leaving 15 bases between them. The CDR3 is 16 amino acids. Germline loops: CDR1 SGHRS, CDR2 YFSETQ. In DNA form, the CDR3 reads TGCGCCAGCAGCTTGGCCTTGGAGTACGTTGAAGAGACCCAGTACTTC. It is translated as CASSLALEYVEETQYF.

The rearrangement links TRBV5-1 to TRBJ2-1; 8 positions match TRBD2. Trimming removed 0 bases from V and 7 bases from J; junction bases left unmatched: 6. CDR1 is SGHRS, CDR2 YFSETQ, per germline. The CDR3 consists of 15 residues. CDR3 coding DNA: TGCGCCAGCAGCTTGGGGACTAGCTTTGATAATGAGCAGTTCTTC. It specifies CASSLGTSFDNEQFF.

Only a few counts were recorded for this clone. This sequence joins TRBV29-1 and TRBJ2-7, with no clear D. V was shortened by 7 bases and J by 4 bases, with 14 bases between the two germline ends. Germline V lookup: CDR1 SQVTM, CDR2 ANQGSEA. The CDR3 is 12 amino acids. CDR3 amino acids: CSGLVGDYEQYF. CDR3 DNA: TGCAGCGGTCTGGTAGGAGATTACGAGCAGTACTTC.

This clone has only one observation. This chain links TRBV4-1 with TRBJ2-5, with 7 bases that match TRBD1. The length of the CDR3 is 14 residues. After removal of 3 bases from V and 1 base from J, the junction contained 2 bases not matched to a gene. CDR1 MGHRA and CDR2 YSYEKL come from the germline V gene. CDR3 loop: CASSHRQGQETQYF. CDR3 DNA sequence: TGCGCCAGCAGCCACCGACAGGGCCAAGAGACCCAGTACTTC.

This chain joins TRBV29-1 and TRBJ2-3; D might be TRBD1 (5 bases). Germline CDR1 SQVTM, CDR2 ANQGSEA. V lost 6 bases, J lost 0 bases, and 10 bases lay in between. CDR3 length: 13 amino acids. The CDR3 sequence: CSVTVSSTDTQYF. The CDR3 DNA reads TGCAGCGTGACAGTGTCTAGCACAGATACGCAGTATTTT.

This clone came up a few times. Other DNA sequences of this sample code for an identical CDR3. This sequence joins TRBV29-1 and TRBJ2-7; D unclear. CDR1 is SQVTM and CDR2 is ANQGSEA in the germline V gene. V was shortened by 1 base and J by 3 bases, with 7 bases between the two germline ends. CDR3 size: 12 residues. CDR3 amino acids: CSVEVGSYEQYF. The CDR3 region has the DNA TGCAGCGTTGAAGTTGGCAGCTACGAGCAGTACTTC.

This chain joins TRBV6-5 and TRBJ2-3; D unresolved. Germline V gives CDR1 MNHEY, CDR2 SVGAGI. This CDR3 spans 14 amino acids. Trimming stripped 4 bases from V and 5 bases from J, with 13 bases between. This CDR3 reads CASSSDGPRDTQYF. Here the CDR3 DNA reads TGTGCCAGCAGTTCGGACGGACCCAGAGATACGCAGTATTTT.

Remarks on this clone: A read error may account for a junction end that differs from germline. The rearrangement uses TRBV29-1 and TRBJ1-2; 8 nucleotides line up with TRBD1. Germline V gives CDR1 SQVTM, CDR2 ANQGSEA. The CDR3 is 13 residues long. In nucleotides, the CDR3 is TGCAGCGTTGTAAGGACAGGGACCGACGGCTACGCCTTC. Amino acid sequence: CSVVRTGTDGYAF.

The genes are TRBV27 and TRBJ2-1; TRBD1 agrees at 9 bases. Per the germline V gene, CDR1 is MNHEY and CDR2 is SMNVEV (reference sequence). Unmatched junction bases numbered 5, after V lost 0 bases and J lost 8 bases. The CDR3 runs to 15 residues. Here the CDR3 DNA reads TGTGCCAGCAGTTTATCACCCACAGGGGGCGATGAGCAGTTCTTC. It codes for CASSLSPTGGDEQFF.

This clone showed up just once. The rearrangement joins TRBV13 to TRBJ1-2, with TRBD1 identical over 9 bases. V was clipped by 8 bases and J by 3 bases; unmatched bases: 10. Germline values: CDR1 PRHDT, CDR2 FYEKMQ (reference sequence). The CDR3 is 15 amino acids. Written as DNA, the CDR3 is TGTGCCAGCTTGCGGACAGGGGAGGTACACTATGGCTACACCTTC. As protein: CASLRTGEVHYGYTF.

This clone was seen a handful of times. V gene TRBV28 combines with J gene TRBJ2-2; the D is unclear. V dropped 4 bases and J dropped 7 bases, with 7 bases sitting between them. Germline CDR1 is MDHEN and CDR2 is SYDVKM. The CDR3 is 12 residues long. The CDR3 sequence is CASSYSVGELFF. The CDR3 bases are TGTGCCAGCAGTTACTCCGTCGGGGAGCTGTTTTTT.

The rearrangement joins TRBV29-1 to TRBJ1-4; a weak D match, TRBD1 (5 bases). Trimming pared 7 bases from V and 3 bases from J, leaving 12 bases between. CDR3 length equals 13 residues. Germline CDR1 and CDR2: SQVTM and ANQGSEA. This chain's CDR3 is CSALVGPNEKLFF. The CDR3 DNA reads TGCAGCGCTCTAGTGGGGCCTAATGAAAAACTGTTTTTT. The whole variable domain, filled in from reference TRBV29-1 and TRBJ1-4, reads SAVISQKPSRDICQRGTSLTIQCQVDSQVTMMFWYRQQPGQSLTLIATANQGSEATYESGFVIDKFPISRPNLTFSTLTVSNMSPEDSSIYLCSALVGPNEKLFFGSGTQLSVL.

The chain links TRBV6-5 to TRBJ1-1, with D hard to call. Per germline, CDR1 MNHEY and CDR2 SVGAGI. The CDR3 contains 12 residues. V was cut by 6 bases and J by 4 bases, with 9 bases left in between. The CDR3: CASSVMGTEAFF. The CDR3 nucleotides read TGTGCCAGCAGCGTTATGGGCACTGAAGCTTTCTTT.